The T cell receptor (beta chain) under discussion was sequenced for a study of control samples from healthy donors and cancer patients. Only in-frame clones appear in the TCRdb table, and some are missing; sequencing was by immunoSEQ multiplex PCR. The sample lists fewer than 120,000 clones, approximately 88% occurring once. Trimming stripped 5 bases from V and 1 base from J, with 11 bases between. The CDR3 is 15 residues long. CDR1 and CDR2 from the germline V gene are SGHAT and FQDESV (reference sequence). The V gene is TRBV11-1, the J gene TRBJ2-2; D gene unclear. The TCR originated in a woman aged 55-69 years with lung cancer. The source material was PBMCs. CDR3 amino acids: CASSLDWMNTGELFF. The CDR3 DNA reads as TGTGCCAGCAGCCTAGACTGGATGAACACCGGGGAGCTGTTTTTT.